Listed below are T cell receptor beta chains from one sample, sequenced in a study of liver allograft versus peripheral blood T cells. In TCRdb, the reads were re-called with MiXCR into one record per CDR3 protein. This repertoire shows about 3,600 distinct CDR3 sequences, 14% found once; its top ten account for 11%. Receptor source: a human patient who had a liver transplant. Some T cells may have originated in the graft donor. CDR3s include the opening cysteine and the closing phenylalanine or tryptophan.

v_call: TRBV9; j_call: TRBJ2-2; cdr3_aa: CASSVGLTGELFF
v_call: TRBV29-1; j_call: TRBJ1-2; cdr3_aa: CSGLGIGENYGYTF
v_call: TRBV18; j_call: TRBJ1-1; cdr3_aa: CASSPQNTEAFF
v_call: TRBV7-9; j_call: TRBJ1-2; cdr3_aa: CASSTTRTGITTYTF
v_call: TRBV14; j_call: TRBJ2-7; cdr3_aa: CASSEADFYEQYF
v_call: TRBV29-1; j_call: TRBJ1-1; cdr3_aa: CSVESRSTEAFF
v_call: TRBV6-6; j_call: TRBJ1-2; cdr3_aa: CASSYQGAGGYTF
v_call: TRBV7-9; j_call: TRBJ1-5; cdr3_aa: CASSPTGAGYQPQHF
v_call: TRBV28; j_call: TRBJ2-2; cdr3_aa: CASTLGGNTGELFF
v_call: TRBV10-3; j_call: TRBJ2-7; cdr3_aa: CASLGGSSYEQYF
v_call: TRBV6-6; j_call: TRBJ2-5; cdr3_aa: CASRITSRQETQYF
v_call: TRBV28; j_call: TRBJ1-1; cdr3_aa: CASSLSGGGTEAFF
v_call: TRBV28; j_call: TRBJ1-1; cdr3_aa: CASSPPMFDTEAFF
v_call: TRBV5-6; j_call: TRBJ2-7; cdr3_aa: CASSLPVPYEQYF
v_call: TRBV5-4; j_call: TRBJ1-1; cdr3_aa: CASSSQGDLGAFF
v_call: TRBV12-3/TRBV12-4; j_call: TRBJ1-3; cdr3_aa: CASSSSPGVSGNTIYF
v_call: TRBV19; j_call: TRBJ2-1; cdr3_aa: CASTDSGGDYNEQFF
v_call: TRBV12-3/TRBV12-4; j_call: TRBJ1-1; cdr3_aa: CASSFPQGEHTEAFF
v_call: TRBV27; j_call: TRBJ1-1; cdr3_aa: CASSLSGQNTEAFF
v_call: TRBV6-2/TRBV6-3; j_call: TRBJ2-1; cdr3_aa: CASKTGTGEREQFF
v_call: TRBV6-2/TRBV6-3; j_call: TRBJ1-5; cdr3_aa: CASSTTGVGNQPQHF
v_call: TRBV20-1; j_call: TRBJ2-7; cdr3_aa: CSATGTVSYEQYF
v_call: TRBV12-5; j_call: TRBJ1-2; cdr3_aa: CASGPGVGSDGYTF
v_call: TRBV27; j_call: TRBJ1-2; cdr3_aa: CASSPSVGVALTNYGYTF
v_call: TRBV20-1; j_call: TRBJ1-5; cdr3_aa: CSVGAGQPQHF
v_call: TRBV18; j_call: TRBJ2-1; cdr3_aa: CASSPPSGPNNEQFF
v_call: TRBV28; j_call: TRBJ1-1; cdr3_aa: CASTPTGSGTEAFF
v_call: TRBV6-5; j_call: TRBJ2-7; cdr3_aa: CASSYLTDGAYEQYF
v_call: TRBV10-3; j_call: TRBJ2-1; cdr3_aa: CAISVSGGAYNEQFF
v_call: TRBV7-9; j_call: TRBJ2-7; cdr3_aa: CASSFGSYEQYF
v_call: TRBV12-3/TRBV12-4; j_call: TRBJ1-5; cdr3_aa: CASSWTGYNQPQHF
v_call: TRBV19; j_call: TRBJ1-5; cdr3_aa: CASTGGWAQPQHF
v_call: TRBV19; j_call: TRBJ2-2; cdr3_aa: CASSPIRDNSGELFF
v_call: TRBV12-3/TRBV12-4; j_call: TRBJ2-1; cdr3_aa: CASSISPYNEQFF
v_call: TRBV9; j_call: TRBJ2-7; cdr3_aa: CASGLAKLSSYEQYF
v_call: TRBV27; j_call: TRBJ2-2; cdr3_aa: CASSTLGMGGELFF
v_call: TRBV29-1; j_call: TRBJ1-1; cdr3_aa: CSVEWTTEAFF
v_call: TRBV27; j_call: TRBJ2-1; cdr3_aa: CASSPYGRGSDSEQFF
v_call: TRBV30; j_call: TRBJ1-2; cdr3_aa: CAWSPGTGEDGYTF
v_call: TRBV14; j_call: TRBJ2-7; cdr3_aa: CASSQDLSGRFEQYF
v_call: TRBV19; j_call: TRBJ1-1; cdr3_aa: CASSMAANTEAFF
v_call: TRBV12-3/TRBV12-4; j_call: TRBJ1-1; cdr3_aa: CASSWDSGEAFF
v_call: TRBV6-5; j_call: TRBJ2-3; cdr3_aa: CASTNSPGTPTDTQYF
v_call: TRBV20-1; j_call: TRBJ2-2; cdr3_aa: CSASRDRGFTGELFF
v_call: TRBV6-2/TRBV6-3; j_call: TRBJ1-1; cdr3_aa: CASSYPLGMNTEAFF
v_call: TRBV10-3; j_call: TRBJ2-7; cdr3_aa: CAIGEGGTSGTPTYEQYF
v_call: TRBV14; j_call: TRBJ2-7; cdr3_aa: CASSQERGFYEQYF
v_call: TRBV29-1; j_call: TRBJ1-5; cdr3_aa: CSAANGTGGNQPQHF
v_call: TRBV7-9; j_call: TRBJ1-2; cdr3_aa: CASSSRRDAANYGYTF